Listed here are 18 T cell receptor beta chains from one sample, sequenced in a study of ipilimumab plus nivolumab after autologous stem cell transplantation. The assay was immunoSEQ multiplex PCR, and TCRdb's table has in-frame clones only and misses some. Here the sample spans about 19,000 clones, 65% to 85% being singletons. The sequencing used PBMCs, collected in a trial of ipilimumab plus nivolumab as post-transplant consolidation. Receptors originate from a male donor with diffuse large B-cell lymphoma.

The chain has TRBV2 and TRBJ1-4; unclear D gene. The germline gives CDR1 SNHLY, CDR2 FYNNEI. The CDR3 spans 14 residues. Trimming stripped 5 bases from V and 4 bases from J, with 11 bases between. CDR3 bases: TGTGCCAGCAGTCTCAGGCGCCGTAATGAAAAACTGTTTTTT. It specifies CASSLRRRNEKLFF.

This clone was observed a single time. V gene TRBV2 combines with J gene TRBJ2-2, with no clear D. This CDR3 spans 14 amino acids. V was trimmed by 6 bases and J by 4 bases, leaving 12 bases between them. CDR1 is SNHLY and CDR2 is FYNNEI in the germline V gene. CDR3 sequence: CASSPTKRTGELFF. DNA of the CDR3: TGTGCCAGCAGCCCGACCAAGCGCACCGGGGAGCTGTTTTTT.

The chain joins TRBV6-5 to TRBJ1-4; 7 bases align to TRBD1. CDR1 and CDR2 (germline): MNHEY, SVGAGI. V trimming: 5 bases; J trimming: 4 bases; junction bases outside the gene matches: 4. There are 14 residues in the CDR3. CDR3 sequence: CASSNRGGNEKLFF. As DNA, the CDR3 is TGTGCCAGCAGTAACAGGGGAGGTAATGAAAAACTGTTTTTT.

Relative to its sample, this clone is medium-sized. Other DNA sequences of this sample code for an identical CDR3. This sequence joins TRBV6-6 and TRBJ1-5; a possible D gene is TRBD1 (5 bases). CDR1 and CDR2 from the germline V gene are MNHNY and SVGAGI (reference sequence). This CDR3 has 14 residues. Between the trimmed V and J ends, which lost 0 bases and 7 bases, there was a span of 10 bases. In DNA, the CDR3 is TGTGCCAGCAGTTACTCGGGGGGGGACCAGCCCCAGCATTTT. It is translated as CASSYSGGDQPQHF.

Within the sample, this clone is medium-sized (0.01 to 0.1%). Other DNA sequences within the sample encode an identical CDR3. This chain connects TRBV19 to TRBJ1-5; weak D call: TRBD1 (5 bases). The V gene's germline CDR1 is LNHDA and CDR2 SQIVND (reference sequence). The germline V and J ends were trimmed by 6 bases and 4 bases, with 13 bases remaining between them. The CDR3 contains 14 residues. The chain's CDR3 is CASSREGRNQPQHF. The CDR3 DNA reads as TGTGCCAGTAGCCGTGAGGGACGAAATCAGCCCCAGCATTTT.

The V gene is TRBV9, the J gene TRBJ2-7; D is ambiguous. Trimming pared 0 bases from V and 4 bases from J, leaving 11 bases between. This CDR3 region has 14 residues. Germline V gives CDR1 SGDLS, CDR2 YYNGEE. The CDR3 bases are TGTGCCAGCAGCGTAGCTATGGGTGCGTACGAGCAGTACTTC. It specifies CASSVAMGAYEQYF. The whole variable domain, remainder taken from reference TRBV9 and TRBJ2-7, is DSGVTQTPKHLITATGQRVTLRCSPRSGDLSVYWYQQSLDQGLQFLIQYYNGEERAKGNILERFSAQQFPDLHSELNLSSLELGDSALYFCASSVAMGAYEQYFGPGTRLTVT.

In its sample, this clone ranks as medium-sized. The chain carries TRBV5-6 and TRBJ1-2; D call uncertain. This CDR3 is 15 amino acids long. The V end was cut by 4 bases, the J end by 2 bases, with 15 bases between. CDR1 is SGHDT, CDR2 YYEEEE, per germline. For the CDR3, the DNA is TGTGCCAGCAGCCCCCTCTCTGCCCAGAACTATGGCTACACCTTC. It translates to CASSPLSAQNYGYTF. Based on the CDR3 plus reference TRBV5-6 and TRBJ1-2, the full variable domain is DAGVTQSPTHLIKTRGQQVTLRCSPKSGHDTVSWYQQALGQGPQFIFQYYEEEERQRGNFPDRFSGHQFPNYSSELNVNALLLGDSALYLCASSPLSAQNYGYTFGSGTRLTVV.

The CDR3: CATSRVEGANTEAFF. The DNA of the CDR3 is TGTGCCACCAGCAGAGTGGAGGGGGCGAACACTGAAGCTTTCTTT. The rearrangement joins TRBV15 to TRBJ1-1, with TRBD1 matching 7 bases. With 1 base clipped from V and 1 base from J, the junction kept 3 bases outside the gene matches. The CDR3 contains 15 residues. Germline V gives CDR1 LNHNV, CDR2 YYDKDF (reference sequence).

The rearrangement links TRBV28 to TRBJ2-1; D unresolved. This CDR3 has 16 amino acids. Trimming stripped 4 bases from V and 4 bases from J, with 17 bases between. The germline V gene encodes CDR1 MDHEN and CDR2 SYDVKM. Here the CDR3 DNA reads TGTGCCAGCAGTTCCCCCTTGGTGGGTAATTACAATGAGCAGTTCTTC. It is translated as CASSSPLVGNYNEQFF.

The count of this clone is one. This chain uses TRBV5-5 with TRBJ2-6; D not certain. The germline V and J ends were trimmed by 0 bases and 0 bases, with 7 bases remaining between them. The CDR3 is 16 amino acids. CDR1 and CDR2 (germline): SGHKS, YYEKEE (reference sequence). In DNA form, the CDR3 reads TGTGCCAGCAGCTTGGTGGGCGGCTCTGGGGCCAACGTCCTGACTTTC. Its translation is CASSLVGGSGANVLTF.

CDR3 coding DNA: TGTGCTAGTGGCCTGGGGGGGACCTCGCAGACCCAGTACTTC. The encoded protein is CASGLGGTSQTQYF. The chain carries TRBV12-5 and TRBJ2-5; TRBD2 aligns across 7 bases. The germline V gene encodes CDR1 LGHNT and CDR2 FRNRAP. The CDR3 sequence is 14 residues long. Losses at the gene ends were 6 bases for V and 6 bases for J; bases not matched to a gene: 10.

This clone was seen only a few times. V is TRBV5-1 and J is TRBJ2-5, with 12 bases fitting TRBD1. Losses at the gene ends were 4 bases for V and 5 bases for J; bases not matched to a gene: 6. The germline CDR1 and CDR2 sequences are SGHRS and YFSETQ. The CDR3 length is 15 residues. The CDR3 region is CASSRGTGGSETQYF. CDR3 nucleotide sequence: TGCGCCAGCAGCCGAGGGACAGGGGGCAGTGAGACCCAGTACTTC.

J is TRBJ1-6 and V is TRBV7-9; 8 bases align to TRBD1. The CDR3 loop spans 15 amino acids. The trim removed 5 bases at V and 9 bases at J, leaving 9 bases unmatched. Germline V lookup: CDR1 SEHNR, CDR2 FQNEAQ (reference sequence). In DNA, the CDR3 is TGTGCCAGCAGCCCGGGGACAGGACAAACTTCACCCCTCCACTTT. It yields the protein CASSPGTGQTSPLHF.

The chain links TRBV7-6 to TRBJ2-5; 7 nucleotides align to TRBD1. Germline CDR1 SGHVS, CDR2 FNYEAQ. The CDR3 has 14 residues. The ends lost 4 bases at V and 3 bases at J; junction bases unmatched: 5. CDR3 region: CASSYRDREETQYF. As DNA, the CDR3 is TGTGCCAGCAGCTACCGGGACAGAGAAGAGACCCAGTACTTC. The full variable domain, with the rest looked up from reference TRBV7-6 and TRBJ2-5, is GAGVSQSPRYKVTKRGQDVALRCDPISGHVSLYWYRQALGQGPEFLTYFNYEAQQDKSGLPNDRFSAERPEGSISTLTIQRTEQRDSAMYRCASSYRDREETQYFGPGTRLLVL.

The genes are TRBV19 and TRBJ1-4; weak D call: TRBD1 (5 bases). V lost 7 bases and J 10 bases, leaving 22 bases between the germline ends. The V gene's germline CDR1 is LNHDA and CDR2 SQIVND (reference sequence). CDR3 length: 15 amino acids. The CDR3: CASTSDPGAGVKLFF. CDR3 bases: TGTGCCAGTACCTCTGACCCCGGGGCCGGTGTAAAACTGTTTTTT. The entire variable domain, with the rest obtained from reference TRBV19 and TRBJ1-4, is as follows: DGGITQSPKYLFRKEGQNVTLSCEQNLNHDAMYWYRQDPGQGLRLIYYSQIVNDFQKGDIAEGYSVSREKKESFPLTVTSAQKNPTAFYLCASTSDPGAGVKLFFGSGTQLSVL.

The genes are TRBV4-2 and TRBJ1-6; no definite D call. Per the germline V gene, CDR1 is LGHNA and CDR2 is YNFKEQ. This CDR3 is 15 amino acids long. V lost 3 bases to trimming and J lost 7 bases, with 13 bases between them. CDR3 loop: CASSQPPARNSPLHF. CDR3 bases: TGTGCCAGCAGCCAGCCCCCGGCTCGAAATTCACCCCTCCACTTT.

The CDR3 reads CASSLWGGGGSYNEQFF. The CDR3 DNA follows: TGTGCCAGCAGCTTGTGGGGAGGGGGCGGCTCCTACAATGAGCAGTTCTTC. This chain links TRBV5-8 with TRBJ2-1; tentatively, D is TRBD1 or TRBD2 (7 bases each). The CDR3 spans 17 residues. Germline assignment: CDR1 SGHTS and CDR2 YDEGEE. Trimming shortened V by 1 base and J by 0 bases, and 14 bases separated the two germline ends.

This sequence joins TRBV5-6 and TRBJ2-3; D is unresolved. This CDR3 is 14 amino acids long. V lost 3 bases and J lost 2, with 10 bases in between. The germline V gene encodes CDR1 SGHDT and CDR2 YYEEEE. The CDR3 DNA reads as TGTGCCAGCAGCTCTTTTACACTCACAGATACGCAGTATTTT. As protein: CASSSFTLTDTQYF.